Reported below is one T cell receptor beta chain. No antigen is known for it. The input lacks base qualities; no much larger clone sits a single base away. RNA was extracted using the RNeasy kit, and roughly 0.5 to 1 ug of the RNA was reverse transcribed with random hexamers. The immunoSEQ multiplex PCR assay, covering 54 Vbeta and 13 Jbeta segments, was used to amplify TCR beta CDR3 regions. PCR amplification bias was corrected by using a synthetic template baseline for primer optimization and computational correction. Per the source publication's procedure: Reads were annotated to V, D and J genes according to IMGT and were analyzed with immunoSEQ Analyzer, with only productive sequences retained. Clonality was calculated as one minus the Shannon entropy normalized by log2 of the number of productive unique sequences. Public and private clones were assessed among the 100 most prevalent clones of each patient and control. Clones were defined as Susac-specific when absent from the healthy and MS cohorts, from roughly 1,000 published viral clones and from other ImmuneACCESS disease sequences. In-frame beta chains were kept once TCRdb had trimmed the public reads at Q25 with fastp and called clones with MiXCR. Rows with one shared CDR3 protein collapse into an entry with the most common genes and DNA. TCRdb, not the original authors, processed these V and J calls. The sample includes 80,000 to 95,000 distinct CDR3 sequences, with 85% to 95% observed a single time. Together, the top ten hold about 0.99% of the sample.

The data originate from a study of CD8 T cells in Susac syndrome (dated 2019 in TCRdb). Concerning the study at large: Of the Susac syndrome patients who were sequenced, roughly 6 had clinically active disease and about eight were in clinical remission. Susac syndrome patients were therapy-naive, on corticosteroids (some also receiving IVIg), or on IVIg alone at blood withdrawal. Repertoire sequencing was used to test whether CD8+ T cell activation and differentiation in Susac syndrome was antigen driven. The study compared CD8+ T cell repertoire clonality among 12 healthy donors, about 14 Susac syndrome patients and about 16 multiple sclerosis patients.

Taken from cysteine to phenylalanine, the CDR3 has 12 residues. CDR3 DNA is the only sequence kept; it has 36 bases, read in frame from the first base. CDR1 and CDR2 were assigned from the germline V gene as MGHDK and SYGVNS. At the junction V is shortened by 4 bases and J by 7 bases, with 10 bases in between. Peripheral blood CD8+ and CD4+ T cells from healthy donors, Susac syndrome patients and multiple sclerosis patients were profiled by high-throughput TCR beta sequencing. Recently defined diagnostic criteria for definite or probable disease were met by the Susac syndrome patients. Bulk CD8+ and CD4+ T cells were purified by magnetic negative isolation, while CD8+ TEMRA cells were enriched using FACS. Blood was drawn into EDTA tubes, processed within 24 hours, and PBMCs were isolated by density gradient centrifugation. PBMCs intended for TCR sequencing were cryopreserved in liquid nitrogen and thawed later in a water bath at 37 degrees C. The sorted or isolated CD4+, CD8+ and CD8+ TEMRA cells had a purity of 90% or higher.

Results the study describes overall, beyond this receptor: The number of individuals in the TCR sequencing and HLA analysis was recognized as being relatively small. Susac syndrome CD8+ repertoires showed clonal expansion, highest in CD8+ TEMRA cells and greater in clinically active than remitting patients. Looking at Susac-specific public clones, the researchers identified approximately 15 in the total CD8+ repertoire and five in the CD8+ TEMRA repertoire.

The material sequenced was CD8+ T cells from PBMCs. The receptor was isolated from a human donor with Susac syndrome. This receptor chain uses TRBV25-1 and TRBJ1-1; too little of a D gene remains to name it. The nucleotide sequence reads as follows: TGTGCCAGCAGTGCTTCGGACTTTGAAGCTTTCTTT. Its protein product is CASSASDFEAFF.